The 26 T cell receptor beta chains below were found in one sample sequenced in a study of blood T cell repertoires in COVID-19. TCRdb's table, derived via immunoSEQ multiplex PCR, lists solely in-frame clones and lacks some. The sample lists around 160,000 clones, around 87% occurring once. Sequencing was carried out using peripheral blood. The receptors were gathered from a man at least 80 years old with acute or convalescent COVID-19.

The gene calls are TRBV14 and TRBJ2-1; D call uncertain. V lost 1 base to trimming and J lost 9 bases, with 7 bases between them. This CDR3 is built from 12 residues. Germline CDR1 is SGHDN and CDR2 is FVKESK. CDR3 sequence (DNA): TGTGCCAGCAGCCAAGTTGGGCCTGAGCAGTTCTTC. Protein product: CASSQVGPEQFF. The full variable domain, in which reference TRBV14 and TRBJ2-1 provide the parts outside the CDR3, is EAGVTQFPSHSVIEKGQTVTLRCDPISGHDNLYWYRRVMGKEIKFLLHFVKESKQDESGMPNNRFLAERTGGTYSTLKVQPAELEDSGVYFCASSQVGPEQFFGPGTRLTVL.

The chain is built from TRBV7-9 and TRBJ1-4; possible D gene TRBD1, 6 bases. The ends were cut back, 1 base at V and 2 bases at J, with 11 bases in the middle. This CDR3 spans 16 amino acids. Germline assignment: CDR1 SEHNR and CDR2 FQNEAQ (reference sequence). The CDR3 sequence is CASSLGGTPTNEKLFF. CDR3 sequence (DNA): TGTGCCAGCAGCTTAGGTGGGACACCGACTAATGAAAAACTGTTTTTT.

Concerning this clone itself: This sample includes further DNA sequences coding for the same CDR3. This chain connects TRBV5-1 to TRBJ2-1; TRBD2 aligns across 10 bases. V shed 4 bases and J 1 base; nucleotides not matched to a gene: 17. Germline V gene sequence: CDR1 SGHRS, CDR2 YFSETQ. There are 20 residues in the CDR3. The CDR3 nucleotides are TGCGCCAGCAGCAACCTGGGTCGGAGCGGGGGGGCCCTGTCCTACAATGAGCAGTTCTTC. It codes for CASSNLGRSGGALSYNEQFF.

This chain joins TRBV30 and TRBJ1-1, with D tentatively TRBD1 (6 bases). CDR3 length equals 15 residues. Germline CDR1 reads GTSNPN; CDR2 reads SVGIG (reference sequence). With 2 bases removed from V and 3 bases from J, the gap between germline ends came to 16 bases. The CDR3 DNA follows: TGTGCCTGGAGTACAGGGTTAGGATATTACACTGAAGCTTTCTTT. Translated, it gives CAWSTGLGYYTEAFF.

The chain is built from TRBV11-2 and TRBJ1-6, with a tentative D call TRBD1 (5 bases). Germline V lookup: CDR1 SGHAT, CDR2 FQNNGV. The germline V and J ends were trimmed by 4 bases and 0 bases, with 13 bases remaining between them. CDR3 size: 17 residues. The CDR3 protein is CASSSLPQGSYNSPLHF. In DNA, the CDR3 is TGTGCCAGCAGCTCCCTCCCGCAGGGCTCCTATAATTCACCCCTCCACTTT.

This rearrangement joins TRBV25-1 to TRBJ1-1; a weak D match, TRBD1 (6 bases). Germline-derived CDR1 and CDR2 are MGHDK and SYGVNS. CDR3 length equals 13 residues. V was clipped by 6 bases and J by 2 bases, with 10 bases between them. Here the CDR3 DNA reads TGTGCCAGCAGCCAGGGGCCCAACACTGAAGCTTTCTTT. It is translated as CASSQGPNTEAFF.

The chain combines TRBV7-9 with TRBJ2-7; 7 bases are a match to TRBD1. V shed 5 bases and J 3 bases; nucleotides not matched to a gene: 7. The V gene's germline CDR1 is SEHNR and CDR2 FQNEAQ (reference sequence). This CDR3 has 14 amino acids. The CDR3 loop reads CASSPDRSGYEQYF. CDR3 DNA: TGTGCCAGCAGCCCGGACAGGAGTGGCTACGAGCAGTACTTC.

V and J are TRBV24-1 and TRBJ2-1; D remains ambiguous. The CDR3 totals 15 residues. V was shortened by 2 bases and J by 9 bases, with 16 bases between the two germline ends. Germline V gene data show CDR1 as KGHDR and CDR2 as SFDVKD. CDR3 bases: TGTGCCACCAGTGATTCACCGGGTGTCATGGGTGAGCAGTTCTTC. Amino acid sequence: CATSDSPGVMGEQFF.

This clone has a handful of counts. This chain uses TRBV28 with TRBJ1-1; TRBD1 is a possible D gene (6 bases). The CDR3 has 16 residues. Trimming stripped 3 bases from V and 3 bases from J, with 17 bases between. The germline V gene has CDR1 MDHEN and CDR2 SYDVKM. The CDR3 here is CASSFHNRVVDTEAFF. In DNA, the CDR3 is TGTGCCAGCAGTTTCCACAACAGGGTTGTCGACACTGAAGCTTTCTTT.

The chain combines TRBV6-5 with TRBJ1-1, with D hard to call. V lost 3 bases and J 6 bases, leaving 5 bases between the germline ends. The germline V gene encodes CDR1 MNHEY and CDR2 SVGAGI. CDR3 size: 11 residues. CDR3 in DNA: TGTGCCAGCAGTTATCTCGCTGAAGCTTTCTTT. It codes for CASSYLAEAFF.

V usage is TRBV3-1 (or the pseudogene TRBV3-2) and J usage is TRBJ2-7, with D unclear. V was clipped by 5 bases and J by 3 bases, with 8 bases between them. From germline, CDR1 is LGHDT and CDR2 YNNKEL (reference sequence). This CDR3 is built from 12 residues. This CDR3 reads CASSSNIYEQYF. In DNA, the CDR3 is TGTGCCAGCAGCTCAAACATCTACGAGCAGTACTTC.

V is TRBV30 and J is TRBJ1-2; TRBD1 matches 11 bases. The CDR3 has 15 residues. Trimming at V came to 0 bases and at J to 4 bases, leaving 4 bases not matched to a gene. Germline CDR1 reads GTSNPN; CDR2 reads SVGIG (reference sequence). The CDR3, as DNA: TGTGCCTGGAGTGTGGGGACAGGGGGAATCTATGGCTACACCTTC. This gives the protein CAWSVGTGGIYGYTF.

The chain couples TRBV7-2 to TRBJ1-1, with a weak D call TRBD1 (5 bases). The CDR3 runs 13 residues. Germline-derived CDR1 and CDR2 are SGHTA and FQGNSA. Deletions cut 1 base from V and 5 bases from J, with 8 bases between. The CDR3 nucleotides are TGTGCCAGCAGCTTAGTTTACAGGACTGAAGCTTTCTTT. Protein sequence: CASSLVYRTEAFF.

The V and J genes are TRBV7-8 and TRBJ1-3, with 11 nucleotides matching TRBD1. The V gene end was trimmed by 1 base and the J gene end by 0 bases; junction bases not matched to a gene: 2. Germline CDR1 and CDR2: SGHVS and FQNEAQ. The CDR3 length is 17 residues. In DNA form, the CDR3 reads TGTGCCAGCAGCTTAGGGACAGGGGGCCTCTCTGGAAACACCATATATTTT. Translated, it gives CASSLGTGGLSGNTIYF.

This sequence joins TRBV7-9 and TRBJ2-1; perhaps TRBD2 as D (5 bases). This CDR3 is built from 16 residues. Trimming removed 5 bases at V and 5 bases at J, with 19 bases between. Germline V lookup: CDR1 SEHNR, CDR2 FQNEAQ (reference sequence). The CDR3 DNA is TGTGCCAGCAGCCCGCATTGGTGGGAGAGGGACAATGAGCAGTTCTTC. Translating it yields CASSPHWWERDNEQFF.

CDR3 protein: CASSSPGATNEKLFF. In DNA, the CDR3 is TGTGCCAGCAGCTCCCCAGGGGCAACTAATGAAAAACTGTTTTTT. This rearrangement joins TRBV4-2 to TRBJ1-4, with D possibly matching TRBD1 (6 bases). Looked up from germline, CDR1 is LGHNA and CDR2 is YNFKEQ. CDR3 length: 15 residues. The V and J ends lost 5 bases and 0 bases respectively, with 10 bases between them.

The rearrangement joins TRBV7-8 to TRBJ2-3; TRBD2 aligns across 13 bases. CDR1 SGHVS and CDR2 FQNEAQ come from the germline V gene. CDR3 length equals 15 residues. The junction had 9 bases not matched to a gene; V was cut back by 5 bases and J by 10 bases. The DNA of the CDR3 is TGTGCCAGCAGCCCCGGGACTAGCGGGGTTTTGGCGCAGTATTTT. It encodes CASSPGTSGVLAQYF.

Here the CDR3 reads CASSSGVSLTGELFF. The DNA for the CDR3 is TGTGCCAGCAGCTCGGGAGTAAGTCTAACCGGGGAGCTGTTTTTT. The chain joins TRBV5-6 to TRBJ2-2, with D possibly TRBD2 on 6 matching bases. This CDR3 has 15 residues. The V end was cut by 3 bases, the J end by 5 bases, with 14 bases between. Germline CDR1 and CDR2: SGHDT and YYEEEE.

V is TRBV4-1 and J is TRBJ1-6, with D tentatively TRBD1 (5 bases). V was pared by 3 bases and J by 7 bases, with 28 bases between. CDR3 length: 20 residues. The germline V gene encodes CDR1 MGHRA and CDR2 YSYEKL. CDR3: CASSQPFGRGELGGNSPLHF. In DNA, the CDR3 is TGCGCCAGCAGCCAGCCGTTTGGACGGGGGGAATTGGGTGGGAATTCACCCCTCCACTTT.

This chain links TRBV4-1 with TRBJ2-3; 7 nucleotides match TRBD1. Germline loops: CDR1 MGHRA, CDR2 YSYEKL. Trimming removed 1 base from V and 0 bases from J; junction bases left unmatched: 4. The CDR3 spans 16 residues. The CDR3 bases are TGCGCCAGCAGCCAAGTGGGACAGACTAGCACAGATACGCAGTATTTT. This sequence encodes CASSQVGQTSTDTQYF.

This sequence joins TRBV18 and TRBJ1-6; unclear D gene. This CDR3 has 15 residues. Germline CDR1 is KGHSH and CDR2 is LQKENI. V lost 2 bases and J lost 3, with 8 bases in between. CDR3 in amino acids: CASSPSGNYNSPLHF. The CDR3 coding sequence is TGTGCCAGCTCACCATCGGGGAACTATAATTCACCCCTCCACTTT.

V usage is TRBV7-9 and J usage is TRBJ2-5, with a weak D call TRBD2 (5 bases). This CDR3 comprises 13 residues. Germline CDR1 SEHNR, CDR2 FQNEAQ (reference sequence). V was trimmed by 1 base and J by 5 bases, leaving 8 bases between them. The DNA for the CDR3 is TGTGCCAGCAGCTTAGTGGGAGCGGAGACCCAGTACTTC. Its protein is CASSLVGAETQYF.

This chain uses TRBV3-1 (or the pseudogene TRBV3-2) with TRBJ2-5; 7 bases match TRBD1. V lost 0 bases and J lost 0; bases outside the gene matches: 10. Per germline, CDR1 LGHDT and CDR2 YNNKEL (reference sequence). This CDR3 is 18 amino acids long. The CDR3 coding sequence is TGTGCCAGCAGCCAAGATATGAGGCTCGGGACAGACCAAGAGACCCAGTACTTC. It translates to CASSQDMRLGTDQETQYF.

The V gene is TRBV9, the J gene TRBJ1-4; the match to TRBD1 covers 8 bases. CDR1 is SGDLS, CDR2 YYNGEE, per germline. Trimming removed 3 bases from V and 8 bases from J; junction bases left unmatched: 15. The CDR3 is made up of 17 amino acids. The CDR3, as DNA: TGTGCCAGCAGCGGCCCAAGGGACGGGACAGGACGAGAAAAACTGTTTTTT. Protein product: CASSGPRDGTGREKLFF.

The chain is built from TRBV7-9 and TRBJ2-3; 10 bases agree with TRBD1. V shed 1 base, J shed 5 bases, and the junction held 6 bases outside the gene matches. This CDR3 is 16 amino acids long. The V gene's germline CDR1 is SEHNR and CDR2 FQNEAQ (reference sequence). The chain's CDR3 is CASSLVPGQGRDTQYF. The CDR3 DNA sequence: TGTGCCAGCAGCTTAGTACCGGGACAGGGGAGAGATACGCAGTATTTT.

As regards this clone: In the same sample, other DNA sequences code for this CDR3. The chain employs TRBV3-1 (or the pseudogene TRBV3-2) and TRBJ1-5, with a weak D call TRBD1 (5 bases). There are 16 residues in the CDR3. Germline V gene lookup returns CDR1 LGHDT and CDR2 YNNKEL (reference sequence). Trimming left V 1 base short and J 1 base short, with 11 bases between. The CDR3 sequence is CASSQGWRGSNQPQHF. The CDR3 nucleotides are TGTGCCAGCAGCCAAGGTTGGCGGGGCAGCAATCAGCCCCAGCATTTT.